Sequencing of this T cell receptor beta chain was carried out in a study of shared clonotypes between healthy human individuals. Study background: Per donor, CD8 memory used one plate, CD8 naive used two, CD4 memory used three and CD4 naive used three.

All donors were healthy HIV-negative adults lacking recent acute infections or vaccinations. Both subsets, CD45RA+ naive and CD45RA-negative memory, were split from the CD4+ cells. As processed by the authors: ImmunoSEQ yielded junction-only sequences lacking quality scores, so filtering differed. TCRdb keeps only in-frame clones here, not all; method: immunoSEQ multiplex PCR. The DNA gave D and trimming, while V, J and clone size come from that table. This sample yields around 940,000 clones, of which about 80% are seen a single time; roughly 1.5% belongs to the top ten. The specimen sequenced was memory CD4+ T cells sorted from blood. This sample's subset: CD45RA-negative fraction. This TCR was sampled from a man in his late teens or twenties in good health.

CDR3 coding DNA: TGTGCCTGGACCCACGGCAGGGATGGAAACACCATATATTTT. It specifies CAWTHGRDGNTIYF. This chain links TRBV30 with TRBJ1-3; perhaps TRBD1 as D (5 bases). Germline V gives CDR1 GTSNPN, CDR2 SVGIG (reference sequence). The CDR3 is 14 amino acids. Trimming pared 4 bases from V and 3 bases from J, leaving 13 bases between.